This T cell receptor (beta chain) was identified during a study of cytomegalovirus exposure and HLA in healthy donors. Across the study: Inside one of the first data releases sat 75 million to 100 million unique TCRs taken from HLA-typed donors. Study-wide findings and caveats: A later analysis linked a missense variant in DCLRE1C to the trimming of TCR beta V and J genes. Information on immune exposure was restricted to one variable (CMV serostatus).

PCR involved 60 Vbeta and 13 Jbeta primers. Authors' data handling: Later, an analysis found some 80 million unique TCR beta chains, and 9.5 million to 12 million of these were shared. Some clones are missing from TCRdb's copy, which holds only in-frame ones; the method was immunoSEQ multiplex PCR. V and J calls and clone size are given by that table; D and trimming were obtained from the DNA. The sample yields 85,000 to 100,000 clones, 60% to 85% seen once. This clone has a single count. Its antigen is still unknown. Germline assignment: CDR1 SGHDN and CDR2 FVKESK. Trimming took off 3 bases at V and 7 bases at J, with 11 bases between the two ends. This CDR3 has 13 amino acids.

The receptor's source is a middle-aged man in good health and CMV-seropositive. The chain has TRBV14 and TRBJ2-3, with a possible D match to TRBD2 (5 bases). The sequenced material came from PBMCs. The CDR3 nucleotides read TGTGCCAGCAGCCAGGAGGTGGCACATACGCAGTATTTT. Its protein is CASSQEVAHTQYF.